The 15 T cell receptor beta chains listed next were all sequenced from one sample in a study of breast tumors, draining lymph nodes, adjacent tissues. TCRdb reprocessed the multiplex PCR reads with MiXCR, giving one entry per CDR3 protein. The sample lists some 230,000 distinct CDR3 sequences, around 34% occurring once. The lymph nodes were axillary draining lymph nodes from breast cancer patients. The sequenced material came from axillary lymph node tissue. The receptor set was obtained from a female donor with breast cancer. Some clones in this sample may be carry-over from other donors' samples.

Only one count was recorded for this clonotype. The V call is TRBV19, the J call TRBJ2-7; unclear D gene. The germline V gene has CDR1 LNHDA and CDR2 SQIVND (reference sequence). CDR3 length: 13 residues. CDR3 in amino acids: CAVEDIWSYEQYF. Written as DNA, the CDR3 is TGTGCTGTAGAAGACATTTGGTCTTACGAGCAGTACTTC.

This clonotype was observed at least ten times. The J gene is TRBJ1-2, the V gene TRBV20-1; D might be TRBD1 (5 bases). V was trimmed by 5 bases and J by 2 bases, leaving 12 bases between them. This CDR3 spans 13 amino acids. Germline CDR1 is DFQATT and CDR2 is SNEGSKA (reference sequence). This CDR3 is CSAYGGVNYGYTF. CDR3 DNA: TGCAGTGCTTACGGAGGGGTGAACTATGGCTACACCTTC.

The genes are TRBV10-2 and TRBJ1-6; TRBD1 matches at 7 bases. Germline V CDR1 and CDR2: WSHSY, SAAADI. The CDR3 contains 14 residues. J gave up 6 bases and V 6 bases, and 5 bases lay outside the gene matches. The CDR3 DNA is TGCGCCAGCAGCCGGGACAGCGGTAATTCACCCCTCCACTTT. This gives the protein CASSRDSGNSPLHF.

This clonotype showed up many times. This chain connects TRBV20-1 to TRBJ2-2; 7 bases align to TRBD2. CDR1 is DFQATT, CDR2 SNEGSKA, per germline (reference sequence). The junction had 5 bases not matched to a gene; V was cut back by 4 bases and J by 6 bases. The length of the CDR3 is 13 residues. The DNA for the CDR3 is TGCAGTGCTAAGCGGGGTCGCTCCGGGGAGCTGTTTTTT. This encodes CSAKRGRSGELFF.

Comments on this clonotype: A much larger clonotype is one base distant, so this may be a read error. The rearrangement links TRBV6-5 to TRBJ2-3, with D possibly TRBD2 on 6 matching bases. CDR3 length equals 13 residues. Germline values: CDR1 MNHEY, CDR2 SVGAGI. Trimming stripped 6 bases from V and 5 bases from J, with 12 bases between. The CDR3 DNA reads TGTGCCAGCAGACCTGTCGGGGGAGATACGCAGTATTTT. The encoded protein is CASRPVGGDTQYF.

A remark on this clonotype: A much larger clone sits a single nucleotide away, making a read error possible. The chain joins TRBV6-4 to TRBJ2-3; 7 nucleotides match TRBD2. In germline, CDR1 is MRHNA, CDR2 SNTAGT. The CDR3 is made up of 15 amino acids. CDR3: CASSDSWGGGDTRYF. As DNA, the CDR3 is TGTGCCAGCAGTGACTCATGGGGGGGTGGCGATACGCGGTATTTT.

This clonotype has at least ten counts. The gene calls are TRBV19 and TRBJ1-6, with D possibly TRBD1 on 5 matching bases. The CDR3 runs 15 residues. V gave up 5 bases and J gave up 9 bases, with 17 bases separating them. Germline CDR1 is LNHDA and CDR2 is SQIVND (reference sequence). The CDR3 nucleotides are TGTGCCAGTAGTCCCGGGCGGGGGGGTCGTTCACCCCTCCACTTT. Its protein product is CASSPGRGGRSPLHF.

This clonotype appeared many times. Written as DNA, the CDR3 is TGCAGTGCCGTGATACAAGGACAGGAGGGAACATCTAACTATGGCTACACCTTC. Amino acid sequence: CSAVIQGQEGTSNYGYTF. The chain uses TRBV20-1 and TRBJ1-2, with 7 bases aligning to TRBD1. Germline V gives CDR1 DFQATT, CDR2 SNEGSKA (reference sequence). J gave up 0 bases and V 6 bases, and 19 bases lay outside the gene matches. The CDR3 is made up of 18 amino acids.

In this sample, this clonotype turned up many times. This chain joins TRBV30 and TRBJ2-7; 7 positions agree with TRBD2. Germline values: CDR1 GTSNPN, CDR2 SVGIG (reference sequence). The V gene end was trimmed by 1 base and the J gene end by 0 bases; junction bases not matched to a gene: 3. The CDR3 is made up of 14 amino acids. CDR3 amino acids: CAWSEGGPSYEQYF. The CDR3 DNA sequence: TGTGCCTGGAGTGAGGGAGGGCCCTCCTACGAGCAGTACTTC.

This clonotype was seen many times. This chain links TRBV20-1 with TRBJ2-3; D is perhaps TRBD2 (5 bases). Trimming pared 6 bases from V and 10 bases from J, leaving 20 bases between. CDR1 is DFQATT and CDR2 is SNEGSKA in the germline V gene (reference sequence). The CDR3 spans 13 residues. The CDR3 is CSAGRSLEIAQYF. The CDR3 region has the DNA TGCAGTGCGGGCCGATCACTAGAGATTGCGCAGTATTTT.

This clonotype has ten or more counts. The chain couples TRBV7-3 to TRBJ2-5; weak D call: TRBD1 (5 bases). The germline CDR1 and CDR2 sequences are SGHTA and FQGTGA. V was trimmed by 5 bases and J by 3 bases, leaving 16 bases between them. The CDR3 is 15 residues long. The CDR3 DNA reads as TGTGCCAGCAGCCCCCAGGGTCAAAAAGAAGAGACCCAGTACTTC. Translation: CASSPQGQKEETQYF.

There are many counts of this clonotype. V gene TRBV20-1 combines with J gene TRBJ2-7, with D perhaps matching TRBD1 or TRBD2 (5 bases each). There are 13 residues in the CDR3. CDR1 DFQATT and CDR2 SNEGSKA come from the germline V gene (reference sequence). Trimming removed 6 bases at V and 5 bases at J, with 17 bases between. The DNA for the CDR3 is TGCAGTGCGTGTAAAGGGCTGGGGGACGAGCAGTACTTC. Translation: CSACKGLGDEQYF.

The genes are TRBV5-4 and TRBJ2-1, with D hard to call. Germline V CDR1 and CDR2: SGHNT, YYREEE (reference sequence). Trimming removed 0 bases at V and 8 bases at J, with 9 bases between. This CDR3 has 13 residues. CDR3 sequence reads: CASSLGVADEQFF. The CDR3 DNA reads TGTGCCAGCAGCTTGGGTGTCGCGGATGAGCAGTTCTTC.

The V call is TRBV24-1, the J call TRBJ2-1, with TRBD2 identical over 7 bases. Losses at the gene ends were 4 bases for V and 8 bases for J; bases not matched to a gene: 10. The CDR3 length is 15 residues. The V gene's germline CDR1 is KGHDR and CDR2 SFDVKD. This CDR3 reads CATSDLGLVIDEQFF. CDR3 sequence (DNA): TGTGCCACCAGTGACCTCGGACTAGTTATCGATGAGCAGTTCTTC.

The chain links TRBV7-9 to TRBJ2-5; the match to TRBD2 covers 7 bases. CDR1 SEHNR and CDR2 FQNEAQ come from the germline V gene (reference sequence). The CDR3 covers 16 residues. V lost 1 base, J lost 4 bases, and 9 bases stayed unmatched. In DNA, the CDR3 is TGTGCCAGCAGCTTAGGTTGGGGGGGGGGATCAGAGACCCAGTACTTC. Amino acids: CASSLGWGGGSETQYF.